The 22 T cell receptor beta chains listed next were all sequenced from one sample in a study of T-cell reconstitution after alpha-beta-depleted transplantation in children. The TCRbeta library incorporated unique molecular identifiers. TCRdb independently ran MiXCR on the PCR reads; one entry per CDR3 protein. Of under 450,000 distinct CDR3 sequences in the sample, about an eighth were seen once. The sequencing here drew on PBMCs, taken from the stem cell graft. The receptors here all came from a human donor who donated a stem cell graft to a child with Fanconi anemia.

This clonotype has only a few counts. This chain links TRBV11-2 with TRBJ2-4; 14 bases align to TRBD2. The germline gives CDR1 SGHAT, CDR2 FQNNGV. With V trimmed by 3 bases and J by 1 base, 5 bases remained unmatched. The CDR3 has 18 residues. The CDR3 protein is CASSLTSGGAFAKNIQYF. CDR3 nucleotides: TGTGCCAGCAGCTTGACTAGCGGGGGGGCCTTTGCCAAAAACATTCAGTACTTC.

The chain uses TRBV7-2 and TRBJ2-2, with D unclear. The germline V gene has CDR1 SGHTA and CDR2 FQGNSA. Trimming removed 1 base at V and 0 bases at J, with 3 bases between. The CDR3 totals 14 residues. The CDR3 DNA reads as TGTGCCAGCAGCTTAGTCACGAACACCGGGGAGCTGTTTTTT. Residues: CASSLVTNTGELFF.

This clonotype was found a few times. The J gene is TRBJ1-2, the V gene TRBV12-3 or TRBV12-4, with unresolved D. The V end was cut by 5 bases, the J end by 6 bases, with 16 bases between. This CDR3 region has 14 residues. CDR3 nucleotides: TGTGCCAGCAGTGGCCCGGGCTCCGGGAATGGCTACACCTTC. Translating gives CASSGPGSGNGYTF.

This clonotype was observed a handful of times. The chain combines TRBV5-1 with TRBJ1-3; D gene ambiguous. Germline CDR1 reads SGHRS; CDR2 reads YFSETQ. V was trimmed by 2 bases and J by 4 bases, leaving 7 bases between them. CDR3 length: 13 amino acids. The CDR3 protein is CASSFSPGNTIYF. In DNA, the CDR3 is TGCGCCAGCAGCTTTTCTCCCGGAAACACCATATATTTT.

The sample holds many counts of this clonotype. V is TRBV6-1 and J is TRBJ1-1; weak D call: TRBD1 (6 bases). The CDR3 spans 12 residues. V was pared by 7 bases and J by 10 bases, with 16 bases between. Germline assignment: CDR1 MNHNS and CDR2 SASEGT. The CDR3 is CASTKRGDGAFF. The CDR3, as DNA: TGTGCCAGCACCAAAAGGGGGGACGGAGCTTTCTTT.

V is TRBV20-1 and J is TRBJ1-1; D gene ambiguous. The ends were cut back, 0 bases at V and 5 bases at J, with 16 bases in the middle. Per the germline V gene, CDR1 is DFQATT and CDR2 is SNEGSKA (reference sequence). The CDR3 runs to 15 residues. CDR3 sequence: CSARDVGGVGTEAFF. In nucleotides, the CDR3 is TGCAGTGCTAGAGATGTAGGCGGGGTAGGGACTGAAGCTTTCTTT.

This clonotype was observed a handful of times. The rearrangement links TRBV13 to TRBJ2-7; 8 bases align to TRBD2. The V gene's germline CDR1 is PRHDT and CDR2 FYEKMQ (reference sequence). Germline trimming cut 5 bases from V and 5 bases from J; bases unmatched to any gene: 5. CDR3 size: 13 residues. This CDR3 reads CASSLQRGHEQYV. The CDR3 DNA follows: TGTGCCAGCAGCCTCCAGCGGGGGCACGAGCAGTACGTC.

The rearrangement links TRBV7-2 to TRBJ2-7; TRBD2 is a possible D gene (6 bases). This CDR3 spans 15 amino acids. Germline-derived CDR1 and CDR2 are SGHTA and FQGNSA. V gave up 1 base and J gave up 1 base, with 11 bases separating them. This chain's CDR3 is CASSLVGGDSYEQYF. In DNA form, the CDR3 reads TGTGCCAGCAGCTTAGTCGGCGGGGATTCCTACGAGCAGTACTTC. Using reference TRBV7-2 and TRBJ2-7 for the parts outside the CDR3, the full variable domain is GAGVSQSPSNKVTEKGKDVELRCDPISGHTALYWYRQSLGQGLEFLIYFQGNSAPDKSGLPSDRFSAERTGGSVSTLTIQRTQQEDSAVYLCASSLVGGDSYEQYFGPGTRLTVT.

The sample holds many counts of this clonotype. The chain joins TRBV12-3 or TRBV12-4 to TRBJ1-1; D ambiguous. The V end lost 1 base, the J end lost 5 bases, and 5 bases lay between the germline ends. The CDR3 covers 12 residues. CDR3 coding DNA: TGTGCCAGCAGTTTAGAGGGAACTGAAGCTTTCTTT. Translating it yields CASSLEGTEAFF.

The chain employs TRBV2 and TRBJ2-3; possibly TRBD1 or TRBD2 for D (5 bases each). Trimming left V 3 bases short and J 4 bases short, with 11 bases between. Germline assignment: CDR1 SNHLY and CDR2 FYNNEI. This CDR3 region has 14 residues. CDR3 DNA: TGTGCCAGCAGTGAGTCCAGGGAGCCAGATACGCAGTATTTT. It specifies CASSESREPDTQYF.

This chain uses TRBV14 with TRBJ2-7, with D possibly matching TRBD2 (7 bases). Germline assignment: CDR1 SGHDN and CDR2 FVKESK. This CDR3 is built from 16 residues. V was cut by 4 bases and J by 3 bases, with 19 bases left in between. This chain's CDR3 is CASSRSWGGEVYEQYF. The DNA for the CDR3 is TGTGCCAGCAGCCGTAGCTGGGGGGGCGAGGTCTACGAGCAGTACTTC.

The table lists this clonotype with a few counts. J is TRBJ2-2 and V is TRBV5-1; 9 bases map to TRBD1. The CDR3 is 15 residues long. CDR1 SGHRS and CDR2 YFSETQ come from the germline V gene. With V trimmed by 1 base and J by 7 bases, 5 bases remained unmatched. The CDR3 reads CASSLQDRGHGELFF. CDR3 sequence (DNA): TGCGCCAGCAGCTTGCAGGACAGGGGACACGGGGAGCTGTTTTTT.

This clonotype was counted at least ten times. V and J are TRBV7-9 and TRBJ2-5, with D tentatively TRBD1 or TRBD2 (5 bases each). V was clipped by 4 bases and J by 1 base, with 16 bases between them. CDR1 and CDR2 (germline): SEHNR, FQNEAQ (reference sequence). The CDR3 length is 16 residues. The CDR3 loop is CASSSLGPGLQETQYF. CDR3 in DNA: TGTGCCAGCAGCTCACTTGGCCCGGGGCTCCAAGAGACCCAGTACTTC.

This clonotype showed up just once. The chain recombines TRBV29-1 with TRBJ2-6, with unresolved D. Germline CDR1 reads SQVTM; CDR2 reads ANQGSEA. Between the trimmed V and J ends, which lost 5 bases and 0 bases, there was a span of 5 bases. This CDR3 has 13 amino acids. This CDR3 reads CSVLISGANVLTF. As DNA, the CDR3 is TGCAGCGTTCTGATCTCTGGGGCCAACGTCCTGACTTTC. Supplemented by reference TRBV29-1 and TRBJ2-6, the full variable domain reads SAVISQKPSRDICQRGTSLTIQCQVDSQVTMMFWYRQQPGQSLTLIATANQGSEATYESGFVIDKFPISRPNLTFSTLTVSNMSPEDSSIYLCSVLISGANVLTFGAGSRLTVL.

The sample holds many counts of this clonotype. The chain links TRBV12-3 or TRBV12-4 to TRBJ1-3, with D unresolved. The CDR3 runs to 14 residues. Trimming took off 1 base at V and 2 bases at J, with 6 bases between the two ends. The CDR3 reads CASSLGAPGNTIYF. The CDR3, as DNA: TGTGCCAGCAGTTTAGGGGCGCCTGGAAACACCATATATTTT.

CDR3 amino acids: CASSQDLQNTEAFF. CDR3 in DNA: TGTGCCAGCAGCCAAGATCTGCAGAACACTGAAGCTTTCTTT. The chain combines TRBV3-1 with TRBJ1-1; no reliable D call. Germline-derived CDR1 and CDR2 are LGHDT and YNNKEL (reference sequence). The CDR3 sequence is 14 residues long. Trimming left V 0 bases short and J 1 base short, with 6 bases between.

This clonotype was seen more than once but under ten times. The rearrangement joins TRBV14 to TRBJ2-3; 11 bases are a match to TRBD1. Trimming cost V 4 bases and J 4 bases; bases outside gene matches: 4. CDR1 and CDR2 (germline): SGHDN, FVKESK. The CDR3 extends over 15 amino acids. The CDR3 spells CASSRDRGSSDTQYF. For the CDR3, the DNA is TGTGCCAGCAGCCGGGACAGGGGGTCCTCAGATACGCAGTATTTT.

There are many counts of this clonotype. V and J are TRBV14 and TRBJ2-3; possibly TRBD2 for D (7 bases). The CDR3 covers 16 residues. The germline V gene has CDR1 SGHDN and CDR2 FVKESK. Trimming removed 0 bases from V and 1 base from J, with 11 bases in between. Written as DNA, the CDR3 is TGTGCCAGCAGCCAAGATGGGGGGGCGGGCACAGATACGCAGTATTTT. Translating it yields CASSQDGGAGTDTQYF.

This sequence joins TRBV11-2 and TRBJ2-1, with a weak D call TRBD1 (5 bases). Germline-derived CDR1 and CDR2 are SGHAT and FQNNGV. The ends were cut back, 3 bases at V and 9 bases at J, with 12 bases in the middle. The CDR3 extends over 13 amino acids. CDR3 coding DNA: TGTGCCAGCAGCTTTTCACAGGAGACTGAGCAGTTCTTC. Protein: CASSFSQETEQFF.

Notes on this clonotype: This sequence may be a read error, since a much larger clone differs from it by one base. The chain carries TRBV29-1 and TRBJ1-5, with TRBD1 as a possible D gene (5 bases). The germline CDR1 and CDR2 sequences are SQVTM and ANQGSEA. Trimming left V 2 bases short and J 8 bases short, with 16 bases between. The CDR3 length is 14 residues. CDR3 coding DNA: TGCAGCGTTGAAATATCGGGGGGTGGGGAGCCCCAGCATTTT. Translated, it gives CSVEISGGGEPQHF.

This chain joins TRBV12-3 or TRBV12-4 and TRBJ1-5; TRBD1 matches 10 bases. V dropped 4 bases and J dropped 3; count of bases not matched to a gene: 15. This CDR3 is built from 19 residues. In nucleotides, the CDR3 is TGTGCCAGCAGTTCCACCGGGACAGGGGTAGGTTGGTACAATCAGCCCCAGCATTTT. It yields the protein CASSSTGTGVGWYNQPQHF.

This clonotype was detected many times. The V gene is TRBV10-3, the J gene TRBJ1-2; D might be TRBD1 (6 bases). Trimming left V 0 bases short and J 4 bases short, with 12 bases between. The CDR3 loop spans 15 amino acids. CDR1 and CDR2 (germline): ENHRY, SYGVKD. The CDR3 DNA reads TGTGCCATCAGTGAGTCAGGGGGTGAAGTCTATGGCTACACCTTC. Its protein is CAISESGGEVYGYTF.